A selection of T cell receptor beta chains follows, all from one sample in a study of regulatory T cells in long-lasting Graves disease. TCRdb re-called the multiplex PCR reads with MiXCR, one entry per CDR3 protein. The sample lists fewer than 550,000 distinct CDR3 sequences, roughly a fifth occurring once. The sequencing used peripheral blood mononuclear cells (PBMCs), collected when the disease was refractory, from a patient treated with antithyroid drugs. These receptors all stem from a female donor with Graves disease. Both conserved end residues are part of each CDR3. A D gene is named only where the DNA matches it firmly. Only part of the rows carry a size: once, few, many, or a class if the clone is expanded.

cdr3_length: 14; clone_size: many; v_call: TRBV6-1; d_call: NA; j_call: TRBJ1-2; cdr3_nt: TGTGCCAGCAGTGAAAATGGGCAGAACTATGGCTACACCTTC; cdr3_aa: CASSENGQNYGYTF
cdr3_length: 16; clone_size: many; v_call: TRBV28; d_call: NA; j_call: TRBJ2-1; cdr3_nt: TGTGCCAGCAGTCGTCCCGACGGATCACCTACCCATGAGCAGTTCTTC; cdr3_aa: CASSRPDGSPTHEQFF
cdr3_length: 14; clone_size: NA; v_call: TRBV27; d_call: NA; j_call: TRBJ2-1; cdr3_nt: TGTGCCAGCAGTTCGGACTATTCCTACAATGAGCAGTTCTTC; cdr3_aa: CASSSDYSYNEQFF
cdr3_length: 11; clone_size: NA; v_call: TRBV20-1; d_call: NA; j_call: TRBJ1-2; cdr3_nt: TGCAGTGCTAGGATGGACTATGGCTACACCTTC; cdr3_aa: CSARMDYGYTF
cdr3_length: 16; clone_size: NA; v_call: TRBV30; d_call: TRBD2; j_call: TRBJ2-5; cdr3_nt: TGTGCCTGGAGTGTAACCCACCTAGCGGGAAAAGAGACCCAGTACTTC; cdr3_aa: CAWSVTHLAGKETQYF
cdr3_length: 14; clone_size: many; v_call: TRBV12-3/TRBV12-4; d_call: NA; j_call: TRBJ1-3; cdr3_nt: TGTGCCAGCAGTTTAGGTAACTCTGGAAACACCATATATTTT; cdr3_aa: CASSLGNSGNTIYF
cdr3_length: 14; clone_size: NA; v_call: TRBV10-3; d_call: NA; j_call: TRBJ2-2; cdr3_nt: TGTGCCATCAGTGAGGGGCGACAGGTTGGGGAGCTGTTTTTT; cdr3_aa: CAISEGRQVGELFF
cdr3_length: 15; clone_size: few; v_call: TRBV19; d_call: TRBD1; j_call: TRBJ1-1; cdr3_nt: TGTGCCAGTAGTATGGGGTGGGACAGGAACACTGAAGCTTTCTTT; cdr3_aa: CASSMGWDRNTEAFF
cdr3_length: 16; clone_size: many; v_call: TRBV12-3/TRBV12-4; d_call: NA; j_call: TRBJ2-2; cdr3_nt: TGTGCCAGCAGTTTTCGAGGCGGGACGAACACCGGGGAGCTGTTTTTT; cdr3_aa: CASSFRGGTNTGELFF
cdr3_length: 13; clone_size: many; v_call: TRBV7-2; d_call: NA; j_call: TRBJ1-5; cdr3_nt: TGTGCCAGCAGCCCCCTCCCGGGGCAGCCCCAGCATTTT; cdr3_aa: CASSPLPGQPQHF
cdr3_length: 14; clone_size: few; v_call: TRBV20-1; d_call: TRBD2; j_call: TRBJ2-4; cdr3_nt: TGCAGTGCCCCGGGGGGAATAGCCAAAAACATTCAGTACTTC; cdr3_aa: CSAPGGIAKNIQYF
cdr3_length: 12; clone_size: NA; v_call: TRBV20-1; d_call: NA; j_call: TRBJ1-1; cdr3_nt: TGCAGTGCTTCTAAGGGGGGTACTGAAGCTTTCTTT; cdr3_aa: CSASKGGTEAFF
cdr3_length: 17; clone_size: NA; v_call: TRBV24-1; d_call: TRBD2; j_call: TRBJ2-1; cdr3_nt: TGTGCCACCAGTGATCGACTCCCGGGACTAGCGGCAAATGAGCAGTTCTTC; cdr3_aa: CATSDRLPGLAANEQFF
cdr3_length: 14; clone_size: few; v_call: TRBV9; d_call: NA; j_call: TRBJ2-7; cdr3_nt: TGTGCCAGCAGCTCGGAGGGGGAGACCTACGAGCAGTACTTC; cdr3_aa: CASSSEGETYEQYF
cdr3_length: 16; clone_size: NA; v_call: TRBV4-2; d_call: TRBD2; j_call: TRBJ2-3; cdr3_nt: TGTGCCAGCAGCCAAGGTCAGCGGGGGGGCACAGATACGCAGTATTTT; cdr3_aa: CASSQGQRGGTDTQYF
cdr3_length: 16; clone_size: many; v_call: TRBV6-5; d_call: NA; j_call: TRBJ2-7; cdr3_nt: TGTGCCAGCAGTTACTCTGGGACCGGGATTCCCTACGAGCAGTACTTC; cdr3_aa: CASSYSGTGIPYEQYF
cdr3_length: 13; clone_size: many; v_call: TRBV2; d_call: NA; j_call: TRBJ2-7; cdr3_nt: TGTGCCAGCAGTGAAGGGACCGCCTACGAGCAGTACTTC; cdr3_aa: CASSEGTAYEQYF
cdr3_length: 17; clone_size: few; v_call: TRBV6-5; d_call: TRBD1; j_call: TRBJ2-7; cdr3_nt: TGTGCCAGCAGTTACTCCCCAGGGGGACAGGGGTTCTACGAGCAGTACTTC; cdr3_aa: CASSYSPGGQGFYEQYF
cdr3_length: 14; clone_size: NA; v_call: TRBV7-9; d_call: NA; j_call: TRBJ2-7; cdr3_nt: TGTGCCAGCAGCCCCAGTTCACCCGGGAACGAGCAGTACTTC; cdr3_aa: CASSPSSPGNEQYF
cdr3_length: 15; clone_size: NA; v_call: TRBV7-9; d_call: NA; j_call: TRBJ1-2; cdr3_nt: TGTGCCAGCAGCGTAGCGGGCCAGGGTCGATATGGCTACACCTTC; cdr3_aa: CASSVAGQGRYGYTF
cdr3_length: 14; clone_size: many; v_call: TRBV24-1; d_call: NA; j_call: TRBJ2-2; cdr3_nt: TGTGCCACCAGTGATTTCCAAAAAACCGGGGAGCTGTTTTTT; cdr3_aa: CATSDFQKTGELFF
cdr3_length: 16; clone_size: few; v_call: TRBV15; d_call: TRBD1; j_call: TRBJ2-7; cdr3_nt: TGTGCCACCAGCAGAGGAGGCCGGGACAGGGGGGTTGAGCAGTACTTC; cdr3_aa: CATSRGGRDRGVEQYF
cdr3_length: 14; clone_size: many; v_call: TRBV2; d_call: NA; j_call: TRBJ1-1; cdr3_nt: TGTGCCAGCAGATCTAGAACAGGGATGACTGAAGCTTTCTTT; cdr3_aa: CASRSRTGMTEAFF
cdr3_length: 13; clone_size: NA; v_call: TRBV14; d_call: NA; j_call: TRBJ1-1; cdr3_nt: TGTGCCAGCAGCCAAAATAAGAGCACTGAAGCTTTCTTT; cdr3_aa: CASSQNKSTEAFF
cdr3_length: 15; clone_size: many; v_call: TRBV5-5; d_call: TRBD1; j_call: TRBJ2-5; cdr3_nt: TGTGCCAGCAGCTTGTGGGGGACAGGGCAAGAGACCCAGTACTTC; cdr3_aa: CASSLWGTGQETQYF
cdr3_length: 13; clone_size: many; v_call: TRBV12-3/TRBV12-4; d_call: NA; j_call: TRBJ2-4; cdr3_nt: TGTGCCAGCAGTTCCGTACAATCGGACATTCAGTACTTC; cdr3_aa: CASSSVQSDIQYF
cdr3_length: 18; clone_size: NA; v_call: TRBV28; d_call: TRBD1; j_call: TRBJ1-2; cdr3_nt: TGTGCCAGCAGTCCGATTCGCCGGGACAGAAAGAAGGAGGGAGGCTACACCTTC; cdr3_aa: CASSPIRRDRKKEGGYTF
cdr3_length: 16; clone_size: many; v_call: TRBV10-3; d_call: TRBD1; j_call: TRBJ1-1; cdr3_nt: TGTGCCATCAGTGCTTCCCAGGGGCAGGGGGACACTGAAGCTTTCTTT; cdr3_aa: CAISASQGQGDTEAFF
cdr3_length: 16; clone_size: NA; v_call: TRBV6-1; d_call: TRBD1; j_call: TRBJ2-2; cdr3_nt: TGTGCCAGCAGTAACAGGGGGCGACTATCCACCGGGGAGCTGTTTTTT; cdr3_aa: CASSNRGRLSTGELFF
cdr3_length: 15; clone_size: NA; v_call: TRBV7-2; d_call: NA; j_call: TRBJ2-7; cdr3_nt: TGTGCCAGCAGTCTTACCGGGACCGACACCTACGAGCAGCACTTC; cdr3_aa: CASSLTGTDTYEQHF
cdr3_length: 16; clone_size: few; v_call: TRBV12-3/TRBV12-4; d_call: TRBD1; j_call: TRBJ2-2; cdr3_nt: TGTGCCAGCAGCCCGGACAGGGCCCTGAACACCGGGGAGCTGTTTTTT; cdr3_aa: CASSPDRALNTGELFF
cdr3_length: 15; clone_size: few; v_call: TRBV6-1; d_call: NA; j_call: TRBJ1-1; cdr3_nt: TGTGCCAGCAGGACTAATACAGGCATGAACACTGAAGCTTTCTTT; cdr3_aa: CASRTNTGMNTEAFF
cdr3_length: 14; clone_size: NA; v_call: TRBV5-4; d_call: NA; j_call: TRBJ2-5; cdr3_nt: TGTGCCAGCAGCTTGGGATGGGAACAAGAGACCCAGTACTTC; cdr3_aa: CASSLGWEQETQYF
cdr3_length: 13; clone_size: few; v_call: TRBV24-1; d_call: TRBD2; j_call: TRBJ2-5; cdr3_nt: TGTGCCACCAGTTTTGGGGGGGGGGAGACCCAGTACTTC; cdr3_aa: CATSFGGGETQYF
cdr3_length: 15; clone_size: few; v_call: TRBV7-9; d_call: TRBD1; j_call: TRBJ1-2; cdr3_nt: TGTGCCAGCAGCTTAAAGGAGGGGGCGAACTATGGCTACACCTTC; cdr3_aa: CASSLKEGANYGYTF
cdr3_length: 15; clone_size: NA; v_call: TRBV13; d_call: TRBD1; j_call: TRBJ2-7; cdr3_nt: TGTGCCAGCAGCTTCTCCGGGACAGGGATTTACGAGCAGTACTTC; cdr3_aa: CASSFSGTGIYEQYF
cdr3_length: 16; clone_size: NA; v_call: TRBV9; d_call: TRBD1; j_call: TRBJ2-1; cdr3_nt: TGTGCCAGCAGCCCACCCCAGACAGGGTCCTACAATGAGCAGTTCTTC; cdr3_aa: CASSPPQTGSYNEQFF
cdr3_length: 17; clone_size: few; v_call: TRBV7-2; d_call: TRBD1; j_call: TRBJ1-5; cdr3_nt: TGTGCCAGCAGCTTAGCAGGGGGCGCAGGAAGCAATCAGCCCCAGCATTTT; cdr3_aa: CASSLAGGAGSNQPQHF
cdr3_length: 12; clone_size: few; v_call: TRBV29-1; d_call: NA; j_call: TRBJ1-3; cdr3_nt: TGCAGCGTTGAAGAACAGGGAAACACCATATATTTT; cdr3_aa: CSVEEQGNTIYF
cdr3_length: 15; clone_size: few; v_call: TRBV19; d_call: NA; j_call: TRBJ2-7; cdr3_nt: TGTGCCAGTAGTGAGACTGCGGGGGCCGCCTACGAGCAGTACTTC; cdr3_aa: CASSETAGAAYEQYF
cdr3_length: 14; clone_size: few; v_call: TRBV28; d_call: TRBD1; j_call: TRBJ1-2; cdr3_nt: TGTGCCAGCAGTTTTAACAGGGGTATGTCGGGCTACACCTTC; cdr3_aa: CASSFNRGMSGYTF
cdr3_length: 13; clone_size: NA; v_call: TRBV7-9; d_call: NA; j_call: TRBJ2-5; cdr3_nt: TGTGCCAGCAGCAGACAGCTACAAGAGACCCAGTACTTC; cdr3_aa: CASSRQLQETQYF
cdr3_length: 15; clone_size: NA; v_call: TRBV28; d_call: TRBD2; j_call: TRBJ2-1; cdr3_nt: TGTGCCAGCAGTTTATCCGTAGCGGGAGTCGATGAGCAGTTCTTC; cdr3_aa: CASSLSVAGVDEQFF
cdr3_length: 13; clone_size: NA; v_call: TRBV29-1; d_call: NA; j_call: TRBJ1-1; cdr3_nt: TGCAGCGTTGGGAAGGGGACGAACACTGAAGCTTTCTTT; cdr3_aa: CSVGKGTNTEAFF
cdr3_length: 14; clone_size: NA; v_call: TRBV10-3; d_call: NA; j_call: TRBJ2-5; cdr3_nt: TGTGCCATCAGTGGGGGCGGGGCCGATGAGACCCAGTACTTC; cdr3_aa: CAISGGGADETQYF
cdr3_length: 16; clone_size: many; v_call: TRBV28; d_call: TRBD1; j_call: TRBJ2-5; cdr3_nt: TGTGCCAGCAGTTTATTGCAGGGGGCAGGGAGAGGGACCCAGTACTTC; cdr3_aa: CASSLLQGAGRGTQYF
cdr3_length: 15; clone_size: NA; v_call: TRBV4-3; d_call: TRBD1; j_call: TRBJ1-6; cdr3_nt: TGCGCCAGCAGCCAAGAGGGGACAGGGTACTCACCCCTCCACTTT; cdr3_aa: CASSQEGTGYSPLHF
cdr3_length: 15; clone_size: many; v_call: TRBV28; d_call: TRBD1; j_call: TRBJ1-5; cdr3_nt: TGTGCCAGCAGTCTTCGGGACAGGGACAATCAGCCCCAGCATTTT; cdr3_aa: CASSLRDRDNQPQHF
cdr3_length: 13; clone_size: few; v_call: TRBV20-1; d_call: NA; j_call: TRBJ2-5; cdr3_nt: TGCAGTGCTCATCTCACAGGGCCGGAGACCCAGTACTTC; cdr3_aa: CSAHLTGPETQYF